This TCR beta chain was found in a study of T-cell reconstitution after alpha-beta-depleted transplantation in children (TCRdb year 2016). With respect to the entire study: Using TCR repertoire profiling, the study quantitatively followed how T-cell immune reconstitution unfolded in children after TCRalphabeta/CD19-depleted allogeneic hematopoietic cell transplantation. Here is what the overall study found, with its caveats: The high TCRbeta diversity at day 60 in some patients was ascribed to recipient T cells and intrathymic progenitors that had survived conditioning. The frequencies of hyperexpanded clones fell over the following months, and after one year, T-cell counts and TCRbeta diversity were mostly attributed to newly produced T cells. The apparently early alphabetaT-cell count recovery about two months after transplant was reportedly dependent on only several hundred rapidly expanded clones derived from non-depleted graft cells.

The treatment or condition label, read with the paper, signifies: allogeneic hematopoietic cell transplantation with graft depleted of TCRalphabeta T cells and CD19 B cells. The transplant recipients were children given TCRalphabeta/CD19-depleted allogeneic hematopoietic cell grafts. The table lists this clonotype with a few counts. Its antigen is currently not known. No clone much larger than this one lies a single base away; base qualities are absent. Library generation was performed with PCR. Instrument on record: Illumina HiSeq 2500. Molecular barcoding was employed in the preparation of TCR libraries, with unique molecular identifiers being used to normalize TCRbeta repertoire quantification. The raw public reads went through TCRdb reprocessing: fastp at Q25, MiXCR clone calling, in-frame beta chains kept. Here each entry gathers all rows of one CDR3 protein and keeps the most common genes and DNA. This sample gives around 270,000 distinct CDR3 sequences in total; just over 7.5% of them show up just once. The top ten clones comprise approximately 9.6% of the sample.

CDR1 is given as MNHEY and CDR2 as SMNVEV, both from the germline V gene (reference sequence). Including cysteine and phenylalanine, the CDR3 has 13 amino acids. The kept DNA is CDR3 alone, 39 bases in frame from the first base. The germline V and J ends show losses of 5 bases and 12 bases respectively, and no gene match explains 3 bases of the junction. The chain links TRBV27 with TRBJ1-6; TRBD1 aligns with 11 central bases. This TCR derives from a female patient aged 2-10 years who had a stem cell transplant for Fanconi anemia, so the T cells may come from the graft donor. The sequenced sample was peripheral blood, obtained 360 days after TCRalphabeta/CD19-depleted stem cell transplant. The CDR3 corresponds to CASSTDRGLPLHF. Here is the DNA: TGTGCCAGCAGTACGGACAGGGGGCTACCCCTCCACTTT.